The 10 T cell receptor beta chains given below trace back to one sample, sequenced in a study of Graves' ophthalmopathy and Graves' hyperthyroidism. RNA transcripts were the template, and TCR beta CDR3 regions were amplified from them. HTBI primers served in a first-round RT-PCR, which a second-round multiplex PCR followed. In TCRdb, the multiplex PCR reads were re-called with MiXCR into one record per CDR3 protein. This repertoire shows around 40,000 distinct CDR3 sequences, more than 45% found once; its top ten account for 18%. The specimen sequenced was peripheral blood. The receptor source for this set is an adult man with Graves' ophthalmopathy.

This clonotype was seen many times. The chain links TRBV19 to TRBJ1-1, with D unclear. CDR3 size: 15 residues. From germline, CDR1 is LNHDA and CDR2 SQIVND (reference sequence). With 3 bases removed from V and 1 base from J, the gap between germline ends came to 12 bases. The CDR3 loop reads CASSIFDNPNTEAFF. CDR3 coding DNA: TGTGCCAGTAGTATCTTCGATAACCCGAACACTGAAGCTTTCTTT. Together with reference TRBV19 and TRBJ1-1, the CDR3 gives the full variable domain: DGGITQSPKYLFRKEGQNVTLSCEQNLNHDAMYWYRQDPGQGLRLIYYSQIVNDFQKGDIAEGYSVSREKKESFPLTVTSAQKNPTAFYLCASSIFDNPNTEAFFGQGTRLTVV.

This clonotype qualifies as medium-sized. This CDR3 is CASGEVFPQYF. The CDR3 DNA sequence: TGTGCCAGTGGGGAGGTATTCCCGCAGTATTTT. The gene calls are TRBV19 and TRBJ2-3; weak D call: TRBD2 (6 bases). Germline CDR1 and CDR2: LNHDA and SQIVND (reference sequence). V shed 8 bases and J shed 10 bases, with 13 bases lying between them. There are 11 residues in the CDR3.

This clonotype came up once. The rearrangement links TRBV20-1 to TRBJ1-1; 9 bases agree with TRBD1. Germline loops: CDR1 DFQATT, CDR2 SNEGSKA (reference sequence). V shed 6 bases and J 5 bases; nucleotides not matched to a gene: 13. The CDR3 is 15 amino acids. CDR3 protein: CSARGQGSGPTEAFF. The CDR3 DNA sequence: TGCAGTGCCCGGGGACAGGGAAGCGGCCCGACTGAAGCTTTCTTT.

This clonotype was seen many times. This rearrangement joins TRBV28 to TRBJ2-7; D may correspond to TRBD1 or TRBD2 (5 bases each). This CDR3 spans 12 amino acids. V shed 6 bases and J shed 4 bases, with 10 bases lying between them. Germline CDR1 MDHEN, CDR2 SYDVKM. CDR3 loop: CASRGDRYEQYF. Here the CDR3 DNA reads TGTGCCAGCAGAGGGGACCGATACGAGCAGTACTTC. The complete variable domain, with remaining parts taken from reference TRBV28 and TRBJ2-7, reads DVKVTQSSRYLVKRTGEKVFLECVQDMDHENMFWYRQDPGLGLRLIYFSYDVKMKEKGDIPEGYSVSREKKERFSLILESASTNQTSMYLCASRGDRYEQYFGPGTRLTVT.

V usage is TRBV7-3 and J usage is TRBJ2-1; 9 positions agree with TRBD1. The CDR3 runs to 16 residues. V lost 2 bases, J lost 5 bases, and 7 bases stayed unmatched. Germline-derived CDR1 and CDR2 are SGHTA and FQGTGA. The CDR3 spells CASSLVGTGSNNEQFF. DNA of the CDR3: TGTGCCAGCAGCTTAGTTGGGACAGGGAGTAACAATGAGCAGTTCTTC. Full variable domain (missing parts from reference TRBV7-3 and TRBJ2-1): GAGVSQTPSNKVTEKGKYVELRCDPISGHTALYWYRQSLGQGPEFLIYFQGTGAADDSGLPNDRFFAVRPEGSVSTLKIQRTERGDSAVYLCASSLVGTGSNNEQFFGPGTRLTVL.

J is TRBJ2-3 and V is TRBV15; perhaps TRBD1 as D (6 bases). Germline loops: CDR1 LNHNV, CDR2 YYDKDF (reference sequence). The CDR3 is made up of 19 amino acids. V was cut by 2 bases and J by 4 bases, with 25 bases left in between. The CDR3 sequence is CATSRPLSGGHRLADTQYF. The CDR3 DNA follows: TGTGCCACCAGCAGACCCCTGAGTGGGGGACACAGACTCGCAGATACGCAGTATTTT.

V is TRBV7-9 and J is TRBJ2-2, with 9 bases that match TRBD2. The germline gives CDR1 SEHNR, CDR2 FQNEAQ (reference sequence). V dropped 6 bases and J dropped 6; count of bases not matched to a gene: 17. CDR3 length: 18 amino acids. The CDR3 nucleotides read TGTGCCAGCAGGCTCATAGCGGGAGAAATGTATGGGTCCGGGGAGCTGTTTTTT. As protein: CASRLIAGEMYGSGELFF. The variable domain in full, completed from reference TRBV7-9 and TRBJ2-2, reads DTGVSQNPRHKITKRGQNVTFRCDPISEHNRLYWYRQTLGQGPEFLTYFQNEAQLEKSRLLSDRFSAERPKGSFSTLEIQRTEQGDSAMYLCASRLIAGEMYGSGELFFGEGSRLTVL.

This clonotype was detected once. This chain links TRBV20-1 with TRBJ2-1; 9 nucleotides align to TRBD2. The germline CDR1 and CDR2 sequences are DFQATT and SNEGSKA (reference sequence). The CDR3 totals 14 residues. V was clipped by 0 bases and J by 9 bases; unmatched bases: 6. The CDR3 DNA sequence: TGCAGTGCTAGAGATGGGCGCGGGAGGGGTGAGCAGTTCTTC. Protein product: CSARDGRGRGEQFF.

This clonotype was recorded many times. The chain is built from TRBV19 and TRBJ1-1; D possibly corresponds to TRBD1 (6 bases). Germline assignment: CDR1 LNHDA and CDR2 SQIVND (reference sequence). V gave up 5 bases and J gave up 8 bases, with 9 bases separating them. The CDR3 covers 11 residues. In nucleotides, the CDR3 is TGTGCCAGTAGTCCAGGGACAGAAGCTTTCTTT. Translation: CASSPGTEAFF. The variable domain in full, completed from reference TRBV19 and TRBJ1-1, reads DGGITQSPKYLFRKEGQNVTLSCEQNLNHDAMYWYRQDPGQGLRLIYYSQIVNDFQKGDIAEGYSVSREKKESFPLTVTSAQKNPTAFYLCASSPGTEAFFGQGTRLTVV.

The table lists this clonotype with many counts. This chain links TRBV19 with TRBJ2-4; 8 bases align to TRBD1. Germline trimming cut 6 bases from V and 0 bases from J; bases unmatched to any gene: 4. Germline V gene sequence: CDR1 LNHDA, CDR2 SQIVND (reference sequence). The CDR3 extends over 15 amino acids. This CDR3 is CASSPDRVAKNIQYF. The CDR3 bases are TGTGCCAGTAGCCCGGACAGGGTAGCCAAAAACATTCAGTACTTC.